These 10 T cell receptor beta chains share one sample of origin, sequenced in a study of T cells after yellow fever vaccination. In TCRdb, the 5' RACE reads were re-called with MiXCR into one record per CDR3 protein. Of about 550,000 distinct CDR3 sequences listed, roughly 19% are singletons. The input for sequencing was PBMCs, taken 15 days after the yellow fever booster vaccination. These receptors all come from a man in his thirties or forties who received the YFV17D yellow fever vaccine.

In its sample, this clonotype was seen a few times. The chain couples TRBV20-1 to TRBJ2-2; tentatively, D is TRBD2 (6 bases). Per germline, CDR1 DFQATT and CDR2 SNEGSKA (reference sequence). V lost 6 bases to trimming and J lost 7 bases, with 18 bases between them. The CDR3 totals 14 residues. CDR3 residues: CSAPPPGSHGELFF. For the CDR3, the DNA is TGCAGTGCCCCCCCTCCCGGGAGTCACGGGGAGCTGTTTTTT.

The genes are TRBV20-1 and TRBJ2-1; TRBD2 matches 12 bases. J lost 4 bases, V lost 4 bases, and 5 bases had no gene match. This CDR3 spans 15 amino acids. Per germline, CDR1 DFQATT and CDR2 SNEGSKA (reference sequence). As DNA, the CDR3 is TGCAGTGCTATAACTAGCGGGAGGTCATACAATGAGCAGTTCTTC. This translates into CSAITSGRSYNEQFF.

This clonotype appeared a few times. The chain's CDR3 is CASSLQGVTYNEQFF. The CDR3 DNA sequence: TGTGCCAGCAGCTTACAGGGGGTAACCTACAATGAGCAGTTCTTC. The rearrangement links TRBV7-3 to TRBJ2-1; 7 positions agree with TRBD1. This CDR3 region has 15 residues. Germline CDR1 is SGHTA and CDR2 is FQGTGA. V lost 2 bases and J lost 2; bases outside the gene matches: 3.

Only a few counts were recorded for this clonotype. The genes are TRBV6-2 or TRBV6-3 and TRBJ2-1; TRBD2 agrees at 9 bases. V dropped 3 bases and J dropped 4; count of bases not matched to a gene: 7. This CDR3 is built from 16 residues. From germline, CDR1 is MNHEY and CDR2 SVGEGT. The CDR3 loop reads CASSYRGRVGYNEQFF. The CDR3 DNA reads as TGTGCCAGCAGTTATCGCGGGAGGGTTGGGTACAATGAGCAGTTCTTC.

The CDR3 region has the DNA TGCGCCAGTGCCGGGACAGGGCTCAAAGAGACCCAGTACTTC. This gives the protein CASAGTGLKETQYF. V usage is TRBV5-1 and J usage is TRBJ2-5; 9 bases are shared with TRBD1. Trimming at V came to 8 bases and at J to 3 bases, leaving 8 bases not matched to a gene. The CDR3 sequence is 14 residues long. Germline V gives CDR1 SGHRS, CDR2 YFSETQ.

The chain uses TRBV4-2 and TRBJ2-2; TRBD2 might be the D (5 bases). V lost 1 base and J 6 bases, leaving 12 bases between the germline ends. The CDR3 loop spans 15 amino acids. CDR1 LGHNA and CDR2 YNFKEQ come from the germline V gene. The chain's CDR3 is CASSQAGSPSGELFF. CDR3 DNA: TGTGCCAGCAGCCAAGCGGGATCTCCCTCCGGGGAGCTGTTTTTT.

In its sample, this clonotype was seen a few times. The rearrangement links TRBV6-1 to TRBJ2-5, with TRBD2 matching over 12 bases. V trimming: 7 bases; J trimming: 4 bases; junction bases outside the gene matches: 7. The CDR3 contains 15 residues. In germline, CDR1 is MNHNS, CDR2 SASEGT. The CDR3, as DNA: TGTGCCAGCACCGGACTAGCGGGGTCCATAGAGACCCAGTACTTC. Translation: CASTGLAGSIETQYF.

This clonotype was seen only a few times. V gene TRBV4-1 combines with J gene TRBJ2-7, with TRBD2 matching 8 bases. With V trimmed by 1 base and J by 4 bases, 3 bases remained unmatched. Germline assignment: CDR1 MGHRA and CDR2 YSYEKL. The CDR3 consists of 14 residues. Here the CDR3 DNA reads TGCGCCAGCAGCCAAGTCGGGAGGGGTTACGAGCAGTACTTC. Its protein is CASSQVGRGYEQYF.

The rearrangement joins TRBV20-1 to TRBJ2-7; TRBD2 aligns across 12 bases. The CDR3 has 16 amino acids. Germline assignment: CDR1 DFQATT and CDR2 SNEGSKA (reference sequence). After removal of 4 bases from V and 4 bases from J, the junction contained 11 bases not matched to a gene. CDR3 in amino acids: CSATPSGRARQYEQYF. For the CDR3, the DNA is TGCAGTGCTACCCCTAGCGGGAGGGCCAGACAGTACGAGCAGTACTTC.

The CDR3 nucleotides are TGTGCCAGCAGTTTAGGGCGGCAGGGTTATTTAGATACGCAGTATTTT. This gives the protein CASSLGRQGYLDTQYF. The rearrangement links TRBV28 to TRBJ2-3, with a possible D match to TRBD1 (5 bases). This CDR3 spans 16 amino acids. The ends were cut back, 2 bases at V and 5 bases at J, with 17 bases in the middle. Germline V gives CDR1 MDHEN, CDR2 SYDVKM. Using reference TRBV28 and TRBJ2-3 for the parts outside the CDR3, the full variable domain is DVKVTQSSRYLVKRTGEKVFLECVQDMDHENMFWYRQDPGLGLRLIYFSYDVKMKEKGDIPEGYSVSREKKERFSLILESASTNQTSMYLCASSLGRQGYLDTQYFGPGTRLTVL.